What follows are 6 T cell receptor beta chains derived from one specimen sequenced in a study of glioma-infiltrating T cells. The iRepertoire nested amplicon-rescue multiplex PCR amplified TCR alpha and beta CDR3s from RNA. Each CDR3 protein gets one entry after TCRdb re-called the multiplex PCR reads with MiXCR. The table lists around 140,000 distinct CDR3 sequences, about 39% of them singletons. What was sequenced was glioma tissue, nonneoplastic brain tissue, or PBMCs (not recorded which). These receptors all come from a human donor with low-grade glioma or glioblastoma, undergoing nonglioma brain surgery, or in good health (not recorded which).

The J gene is TRBJ1-2, the V gene TRBV3-1; 10 bases are shared with TRBD1. Germline V gives CDR1 LGHDT, CDR2 YNNKEL (reference sequence). V gave up 2 bases and J gave up 6 bases; unmatched junction bases: 15. This CDR3 is built from 18 residues. The DNA for the CDR3 is TGTGCCAGCAGCCAATTTTTACTACGGGGGACAGGGGACGATGGCTACACCTTC. As protein: CASSQFLLRGTGDDGYTF.

This clonotype was observed at least ten times. V usage is TRBV6-1 and J usage is TRBJ1-1; D gene uncertain. The CDR3 contains 13 residues. Germline CDR1 MNHNS, CDR2 SASEGT. Trimming stripped 8 bases from V and 1 base from J, with 11 bases between. CDR3 nucleotide sequence: TGTGCCAGCCGGTGGGGTGCGAACACTGAAGCTTTCTTT. Translation gives CASRWGANTEAFF.

This CDR3 reads CASSYLRVDTQYF. In DNA, the CDR3 is TGTGCCAGCAGTTATCTGAGGGTTGATACGCAGTATTTT. This chain links TRBV6-2 or TRBV6-3 with TRBJ2-3; tentatively, D is TRBD2 (5 bases). Germline V lookup: CDR1 MNHEY, CDR2 SVGEGT. V dropped 3 bases and J dropped 6 bases, with 10 bases sitting between them. The CDR3 totals 13 residues.

This clonotype was detected only a few times. This chain connects TRBV15 to TRBJ1-6; no clear D gene. This CDR3 has 14 amino acids. The V gene lost 1 base and the J gene lost 7 bases, with 8 bases spanning the gap. Germline CDR1 and CDR2: LNHNV and YYDKDF (reference sequence). The CDR3 sequence: CATSRGVWNSPLHF. The DNA for the CDR3 is TGTGCCACCAGCAGAGGGGTTTGGAATTCACCCCTCCACTTT.

The rearrangement joins TRBV9 to TRBJ2-3, with 11 bases matching TRBD1. The CDR3 extends over 17 amino acids. V trimming: 4 bases; J trimming: 4 bases; junction bases outside the gene matches: 11. From germline, CDR1 is SGDLS and CDR2 YYNGEE. Here the CDR3 reads CASSPHPGTGGADTQYF. In nucleotides, the CDR3 is TGTGCCAGCAGCCCACACCCCGGGACAGGGGGGGCAGATACGCAGTATTTT.

The chain is built from TRBV28 and TRBJ1-4; tentative D call: TRBD1 (5 bases). The V end lost 2 bases, the J end lost 0 bases, and 7 bases lay between the germline ends. The CDR3 length is 15 residues. CDR1 is MDHEN and CDR2 is SYDVKM in the germline V gene. The CDR3 nucleotides are TGTGCCAGCAGTTTACGCAGGGCAACTAATGAAAAACTGTTTTTT. Protein sequence: CASSLRRATNEKLFF.